The clone carrying this TCR beta chain was detected a few times. Antigen specificity is unknown. This sample was included in a study of a mutant IDH1 vaccine in newly diagnosed glioma. Study-wide context: Patients came in for eight vaccinations, in weeks 1, 3, 5, 7, 11, 15, 19 and 23.

Study results and limitations: Pseudoprogression appeared independent of alterations in top peripheral clonotypes.

This CDR3 is built from 14 residues. V shed 5 bases and J 5 bases; nucleotides not matched to a gene: 6. CDR1 and CDR2 from the germline V gene are SGHAT and FQDESV (reference sequence). Sequencing was performed with immunoSEQ multiplex PCR; in TCRdb, only in-frame clones are kept and a portion is missing. The sample yields roughly 70,000 clones, about 87% seen once. Indicated time point: week 23, last vaccination. Each dose of the vaccine consisted of 300 ug of mutant IDH1 20-mer peptide, with topical imiquimod. Donor diagnoses consisted of new WHO grade 3 or 4 IDH1-mutant, ATRX-lost astrocytomas. This sequence originates from a man between 18 and 29 years old with glioma. This sample comprised PBMCs, obtained from a glioma patient whose treatment included an IDH1 peptide vaccine. The chain combines TRBV11-1 with TRBJ1-1, with 9 positions matching TRBD1. The CDR3 nucleotides are TGTGCCAGCAGCAACGACAGGGGGGAGACTGAAGCTTTCTTT. Residues: CASSNDRGETEAFF.